This TCR beta chain was recorded in a study of EBV T-cell therapy then PD-1 blockade in nasopharyngeal carcinoma. Measured with immunoSEQ multiplex PCR; TCRdb has only the in-frame clones, and not every one. Of roughly 22,000 clones listed, 82% are singletons. Described treatment: AdE1-LMPpoly-expanded autologous EBV-specific T-cell therapy followed by anti-PD-1 nivolumab. With regard to this clone: Its cognate antigen is unknown.

This TCR was sampled from a man aged 40-50 years with nasopharyngeal carcinoma. The material was CD8+ T cells from blood, obtained at day -245 from a patient whose treatment included autologous EBV-specific T cells and nivolumab.

The CDR3 protein is CASSPPGDAEQYF. Written as DNA, the CDR3 is TGTGCCAGCAGCCCACCCGGGGACGCCGAGCAGTACTTC. The rearrangement joins TRBV28 to TRBJ2-7; the D gene could be TRBD1 or TRBD2 (5 bases each). Germline loops: CDR1 MDHEN, CDR2 SYDVKM. V lost 6 bases and J 6 bases, leaving 15 bases between the germline ends. CDR3 size: 13 residues.